One sample yielded the 23 T cell receptor beta chains listed below, sequenced in a study of regulatory T cells in long-lasting Graves disease (dated by TCRdb to the early 2020s). Libraries came from multiplex PCR. The listed sequencing device is Illumina HiSeq 4000. TCR beta libraries were built with iRepertoire HTBI primers and Arm-PCR amplification of CDR3 regions. TCRdb cleaned the public reads at Q25 with fastp, built clones with MiXCR and kept in-frame beta chains. Merged by CDR3 protein, the rows form single entries marked with the most common genes and DNA. The sample table contains roughly 420,000 distinct CDR3 sequences; only one count was recorded for around 13% of them. The ten most abundant clones make up under 20% of the sample. In light of the paper, this sample's time point label describes: newly diagnosed GD, antithyroid drugs for less than 3 months. For both TCR sequencing and RNA sequencing, RNA was extracted from PBMCs in TRIzol.

The data also belong to a second study, concerning T cells in Graves' hyperthyroidism and ophthalmopathy.

The sample here was peripheral blood mononuclear cells (PBMCs), taken at new diagnosis, from a patient treated with antithyroid drugs. These receptors all come from a woman between 50 and 59 years old with Graves disease. Donor details come from another sample of the same person, matched by shared clones.

This clonotype was detected only a few times. The CDR3 is CSARDGTDHNEKLFF. In DNA, the CDR3 is TGCAGTGCTAGAGATGGGACAGATCATAATGAAAAACTGTTTTTT. The genes are TRBV20-1 and TRBJ1-4; 7 nucleotides line up with TRBD1. The CDR3 has 15 amino acids. Germline CDR1 reads DFQATT; CDR2 reads SNEGSKA (reference sequence). Trimming removed 0 bases from V and 4 bases from J; junction bases left unmatched: 5.

This clonotype was recorded at least ten times. This chain links TRBV28 with TRBJ1-5; D gene ambiguous. The germline V and J ends were trimmed by 0 bases and 0 bases, with 6 bases remaining between them. Looked up from germline, CDR1 is MDHEN and CDR2 is SYDVKM. CDR3 length: 15 residues. The DNA of the CDR3 is TGTGCCAGCAGTTTATGGGCAGATAGCAATCAGCCCCAGCATTTT. It encodes CASSLWADSNQPQHF.

This clonotype was seen at least ten times. The chain is built from TRBV12-3 or TRBV12-4 and TRBJ1-2; 8 nucleotides line up with TRBD1. The CDR3 is made up of 16 amino acids. J was trimmed by 8 bases and V by 6 bases; bases with no gene match: 17. The CDR3 nucleotides read TGTGCCAGCAGCCTCACAGGGGGTTCCGCAAGTTGGGGCTACACCTTC. It specifies CASSLTGGSASWGYTF.

A few counts support this clonotype. V gene TRBV5-4 combines with J gene TRBJ2-6; D may correspond to TRBD1 or TRBD2 (5 bases each). The V end lost 5 bases, the J end lost 0 bases, and 15 bases lay between the germline ends. The CDR3 is made up of 17 amino acids. Germline CDR1 SGHNT, CDR2 YYREEE (reference sequence). The CDR3 DNA sequence: TGTGCCAGCAGAACCTTCCAGGGACCCTCTGGGGCCAACGTCCTGACTTTC. This sequence encodes CASRTFQGPSGANVLTF.

This clonotype was observed a handful of times. The CDR3 coding sequence is TGTGCCAGCAGCTTGCAGGCGACGAGTTCGGGCCTCCACTTT. Amino acid sequence: CASSLQATSSGLHF. J is TRBJ1-6 and V is TRBV5-5; D gene uncertain. The germline V and J ends were trimmed by 1 base and 15 bases, with 17 bases remaining between them. CDR3 size: 14 residues. The germline gives CDR1 SGHKS, CDR2 YYEKEE (reference sequence).

This clonotype has only a few counts. The chain combines TRBV19 with TRBJ2-1; 8 bases fit TRBD1. V was pared by 5 bases and J by 4 bases, with 4 bases of the junction left unmatched. From germline, CDR1 is LNHDA and CDR2 SQIVND (reference sequence). The CDR3 is made up of 14 amino acids. The CDR3 bases are TGTGCCAGTAGTCCCTGGACAGGGTACAATGAGCAGTTCTTC. It codes for CASSPWTGYNEQFF.

This clonotype was seen many times. V and J are TRBV2 and TRBJ1-2; 9 bases are a match to TRBD1. V was pared by 7 bases and J by 4 bases, with 28 bases of the junction left unmatched. CDR3 length equals 21 residues. Germline-derived CDR1 and CDR2 are SNHLY and FYNNEI. CDR3 in amino acids: CASTARNGPREWDRDLYGYTF. In nucleotides, the CDR3 is TGTGCCAGCACGGCCCGTAACGGCCCCCGCGAATGGGACAGGGACCTCTATGGCTACACCTTC.

This clonotype was recorded many times. The CDR3 sequence: CASSLAPGTQSSYNSPLHF. DNA of the CDR3: TGTGCCAGCAGTTTAGCGCCCGGGACTCAAAGCTCCTATAATTCACCCCTCCACTTT. The chain has TRBV12-3 or TRBV12-4 and TRBJ1-6, with D possibly matching TRBD1 (5 bases). This CDR3 has 19 amino acids. Trimming removed 0 bases from V and 0 bases from J, with 15 bases in between.

This clonotype was counted ten times or more. This chain uses TRBV12-3 or TRBV12-4 with TRBJ2-7; D ambiguous. The V end lost 1 base, the J end lost 3 bases, and 16 bases lay between the germline ends. The length of the CDR3 is 16 residues. In DNA form, the CDR3 reads TGTGCCAGCAGTTTAGATGCTGCATATCTTAGCTACGAGCAGTACTTC. This encodes CASSLDAAYLSYEQYF.

This chain links TRBV19 with TRBJ1-1, with a weak D call TRBD1 (5 bases). The ends were cut back, 6 bases at V and 5 bases at J, with 16 bases in the middle. The CDR3 runs to 14 residues. The germline gives CDR1 LNHDA, CDR2 SQIVND (reference sequence). CDR3 in DNA: TGTGCCAGTAGCCCTACGGGGCGCGGAACTGAAGCTTTCTTT. Protein: CASSPTGRGTEAFF.

In this sample, this clonotype turned up many times. The chain is built from TRBV7-2 and TRBJ1-2, with D possibly being TRBD1 (5 bases). The CDR3 has 14 amino acids. From germline, CDR1 is SGHTA and CDR2 FQGNSA. The V and J ends lost 1 base and 7 bases respectively, with 13 bases between them. In nucleotides, the CDR3 is TGTGCCAGCAGCTTAGTTGAGGGGCTCGGTGGCTACACCTTC. Protein: CASSLVEGLGGYTF. The full variable domain, rest sourced from reference TRBV7-2 and TRBJ1-2, is GAGVSQSPSNKVTEKGKDVELRCDPISGHTALYWYRQSLGQGLEFLIYFQGNSAPDKSGLPSDRFSAERTGGSVSTLTIQRTQQEDSAVYLCASSLVEGLGGYTFGSGTRLTVV.

For this clonotype: With a far larger clone one base away, a read error is the likely cause. The V gene is TRBV12-3 or TRBV12-4, the J gene TRBJ2-7; D remains ambiguous. This CDR3 is built from 11 residues. CDR3 loop: CASSFSYKQYF. CDR3 sequence (DNA): TGTGCCAGCAGTTTTTCCTACAAGCAGTACTTC.

V gene TRBV10-2 combines with J gene TRBJ1-4; 9 bases map to TRBD1. Germline trimming cut 3 bases from V and 8 bases from J; bases unmatched to any gene: 4. Germline values: CDR1 WSHSY, CDR2 SAAADI. This CDR3 has 14 amino acids. CDR3 DNA: TGCGCCAGCAGTGAACAGGGGGCCAAGGAAAAACTGTTTTTT. As protein: CASSEQGAKEKLFF.

In the case of this clonotype: One end of the junction fails to match germline, which may point to a read error. The V and J genes are TRBV7-9 and TRBJ2-7, with 10 bases fitting TRBD1. CDR3 size: 15 residues. Per germline, CDR1 SEHNR and CDR2 FQNEAQ (reference sequence). The CDR3 sequence is CVSSAPGQGLYEQYF. DNA of the CDR3: TGTGTCAGCAGCGCTCCGGGACAGGGGTTATACGAGCAGTACTTC.

This clonotype was seen a handful of times. A much larger clone lies one base from this, so it may be a read error. This chain links TRBV11-2 with TRBJ2-1, with D tentatively TRBD1 (6 bases). The CDR3 is made up of 16 amino acids. The ends were cut back, 1 base at V and 0 bases at J, with 10 bases in the middle. Germline CDR1 SGHAT, CDR2 FQNNGV. CDR3 amino acids: CASSLVTGSSYNEQFF. In DNA form, the CDR3 reads TGTGCCAGCAGCTTAGTTACAGGGAGCTCCTACAATGAGCAGTTCTTC.

Many counts were recorded for this clonotype. The chain uses TRBV11-2 and TRBJ2-3; weak D call: TRBD2 (6 bases). The CDR3 totals 13 residues. Trimming removed 5 bases from V and 7 bases from J, with 13 bases in between. Germline V lookup: CDR1 SGHAT, CDR2 FQNNGV. The CDR3 here is CASSAIREYTQYF. CDR3 in DNA: TGTGCCAGCAGCGCGATACGGGAGTATACGCAGTATTTT. Looking up the rest from reference TRBV11-2 and TRBJ2-3 gives the full variable domain: EAGVAQSPRYKIIEKRQSVAFWCNPISGHATLYWYQQILGQGPKLLIQFQNNGVVDDSQLPKDRFSAERLKGVDSTLKIQPAKLEDSAVYLCASSAIREYTQYFGPGTRLTVL.

This clonotype was observed at least ten times. This chain connects TRBV7-9 to TRBJ1-1, with a possible D match to TRBD1 (5 bases). CDR1 and CDR2 (germline): SEHNR, FQNEAQ (reference sequence). This CDR3 spans 16 amino acids. Trimming removed 2 bases at V and 1 base at J, with 14 bases between. In DNA, the CDR3 is TGTGCCAGCAGCTTATTCAGTGGGGGACGGAACACTGAAGCTTTCTTT. It translates to CASSLFSGGRNTEAFF.

This clonotype occurred many times. The chain employs TRBV9 and TRBJ1-1; the D is unclear. This CDR3 comprises 13 residues. Germline lookup yields CDR1 SGDLS and CDR2 YYNGEE. Trimming cost V 5 bases and J 1 base, with 9 bases left between them. The CDR3 region has the DNA TGTGCCAGCAGTGTTGAAGGGAACACTGAAGCTTTCTTT. It translates to CASSVEGNTEAFF.

Ten or more counts support this clonotype. The chain combines TRBV5-6 with TRBJ2-5; 7 bases map to TRBD2. The CDR3 contains 14 residues. The V and J ends lost 5 bases and 4 bases, in that order; junction bases with no gene match: 8. CDR1 and CDR2 from the germline V gene are SGHDT and YYEEEE. The CDR3 here is CASRDWGGGETQYF. In DNA form, the CDR3 reads TGTGCCAGCAGGGACTGGGGGGGGGGAGAGACCCAGTACTTC.

In this sample, this clonotype turned up many times. The chain has TRBV27 and TRBJ1-1, with TRBD1 matching over 9 bases. The CDR3 totals 15 residues. Germline V gene lookup returns CDR1 MNHEY and CDR2 SMNVEV (reference sequence). Unmatched junction bases numbered 3, after V lost 1 base and J lost 3 bases. CDR3 DNA: TGTGCCAGCAGTTTATTACAGGGGGCGGACACTGAAGCTTTCTTT. It specifies CASSLLQGADTEAFF.

The rearrangement uses TRBV6-5 and TRBJ1-2, with D uncertain. This CDR3 is 14 amino acids long. V was trimmed by 2 bases and J by 5 bases, leaving 12 bases between them. Germline V lookup: CDR1 MNHEY, CDR2 SVGAGI. The CDR3 sequence: CASSYGRLGYGYTF. The CDR3 coding sequence is TGTGCCAGCAGTTACGGGAGGTTGGGGTATGGCTACACCTTC.

This clonotype was detected many times. V usage is TRBV11-1 and J usage is TRBJ2-2; D uncertain. CDR1 is SGHAT, CDR2 FQDESV, per germline (reference sequence). V was shortened by 1 base and J by 6 bases, with 12 bases between the two germline ends. The CDR3 is 15 amino acids. The CDR3 is CASSLGRRGSGELFF. In nucleotides, the CDR3 is TGTGCCAGCAGCTTAGGTCGGAGAGGATCCGGGGAGCTGTTTTTT. Filled out from reference TRBV11-1 and TRBJ2-2, the complete variable domain reads EAEVAQSPRYKITEKSQAVAFWCDPISGHATLYWYRQILGQGPELLVQFQDESVVDDSQLPKDRFSAERLKGVDSTLKIQPAELGDSAMYLCASSLGRRGSGELFFGEGSRLTVL.

This clonotype was observed a handful of times. This sequence joins TRBV6-2 or TRBV6-3 and TRBJ2-1; 11 nucleotides align to TRBD1. V dropped 5 bases and J dropped 1; count of bases not matched to a gene: 13. This CDR3 is 19 amino acids long. CDR1 and CDR2 from the germline V gene are MNHEY and SVGEGT. CDR3 loop: CASSDFSGTGGRSYNEQFF. CDR3 nucleotides: TGTGCCAGCAGTGACTTTTCCGGGACAGGGGGTCGGTCCTACAATGAGCAGTTCTTC.